This T cell receptor (beta chain) emerged from a study of cytomegalovirus exposure and HLA in healthy donors (dated by TCRdb to 2016 to 2017). Study-wide context: An earlier analysis of some 600 of the donors reported approximately 300 Gb of sequence data and 117 million unique TCR beta sequences obtained from about 179 million T cells. Every repertoire in the discovery cohort had been generated on one and the same sequencing platform. An early release covering 500 to 750 HLA-typed donors comprised roughly 300 gigabases of sequencing data and 85 million or so unique TCR sequences. Across under 500 genotyped donors of the cohort, an average of about 250,000 unique TCR beta nucleotide sequences per donor were sequenced, and roughly 18% of those sequences were non-productive. Of the roughly 400 genotyped donors, approximately 82% fell in the genetic ancestry cluster associated with self-reported Caucasian donors. To predict cytomegalovirus infection status, the study brought together high-throughput TCR immunosequencing, statistical association of individual TCRs with disease status, and machine learning. Genome-wide SNP genotypes for about 60% of the roughly 670 donors were used in a later genetic analysis, which treated that subset as a discovery cohort. Roughly 5 DR-DQ haplotypes were handled as single units for association and clustering, since linkage in the cohort was strong. The T cell repertoires of 700 or so subjects were profiled by immunosequencing and related to cytomegalovirus serostatus. Along with the approximately 650-subject first cohort, a separate validation cohort of more than 90 different subjects was used. The aim of the study was to test whether cataloging public T cell receptors could identify signatures of past pathogen exposure. Donor age, sex, ethnicity and CMV serostatus were collected together with the repertoire data. Rather than using new phenotypic data, the later analysis identified candidate immune exposures from TCR beta sequences and from how often those sequences occurred across donors. In a later analysis, previously published TCR beta repertoires from roughly 710 donors were re-analyzed and high-resolution HLA genotyping was added so that TCR occurrence patterns could be studied. An earlier analysis of about 620 of the donors applied high-throughput TCR beta sequencing to assess whether each TCR beta V gene segment acted as functional or pseudogenic. Typing coverage varied by locus: roughly 629-630 donors for A, B, C, DRB1 and DQB1; approximately 560 for DQA1; more than 600 for DPA1; approximately 470 for DPB1. HLA typing covered class I and class II loci at four-digit resolution. What the work shows at the level of the full study, not this receptor alone: At a false discovery rate of 0.05, a later analysis linked under 20,000 TCR beta sequences to specific HLA alleles. Linkage disequilibrium might explain the correlated functional status among segregating V segments, but an unknown experimental factor could not be excluded. The 87-base-pair reads could not distinguish some IMGT-functional V segments, including TRBV6-2 and TRBV6-3, so those segments were excluded. In vitro tests confirmed that a few of the cytomegalovirus-associated TCR beta chains recognize cytomegalovirus antigens. In a later analysis, the rate of TCR association differed among HLA loci, with DRB1 alleles having the most associated TCRs and HLA-C alleles having the fewest. The study gave a list of 150 to 200 TCR beta chains associated with cytomegalovirus. V-gene and J-gene trimming of TCR beta chains was associated with a missense DCLRE1C variant in a later genetic analysis, and the association was replicated in an independent cohort. When HLA alleles, especially DR and DQ, strongly co-occurred, TCR associations were difficult to assign to individual alleles. Presence/absence analyses assumed roughly uniform sequencing depth across donors, an assumption that may not hold. Immune exposure information for the cohort was limited to CMV serostatus. In a later analysis, HLA-associated TCR beta chains showed more clonal expansion and lower generation probabilities than non-associated chains that were equally common. Compared with the approximately 670-donor mean, donors in an Asian-associated ancestry cluster had fewer N-insertions in productive TCRs, according to a later genetic analysis. An earlier analysis of 450 to 750 of the donors showed that most TCR beta V segments appeared in productive rearrangements either about 87% or about 30% of the time, which broadly matched IMGT annotations. This cohort had only TCR beta chains sequenced, and the lack of alpha or paired-chain data limited which features could be detected. According to a later analysis, parvovirus B19, influenza, CMV and Epstein-Barr virus appeared linked to several top co-occurrence clusters. The earlier analysis of around 600 of the donors excluded roughly 16 rarely observed V segments, including chromosome 9 orphons, because counts were too low. A later analysis found that most CMV-associated TCR beta chains appeared HLA-restricted, with HLA associations seemingly driven largely by CMV exposure. Because HLA typing was missing for some donors at each locus, association tests included only the typed subset. Most TCR sequences were seen in very few donors, while some public TCRs were found in many individuals. The classifier was reported to diagnose cytomegalovirus status with high specificity and sensitivity in both the original cohort and the validation cohort. A group of highly shared sequence variants was considered likely to be a technical artifact of the sequencing pipeline. According to the authors, the approach could potentially be generalized to other disease states and immunological phenotypes. A further reported finding was that TCR beta sequences accurately predicted the HLA-A and HLA-B alleles for most subjects in the first cohort.

Libraries were made using the immunoSEQ multiplex PCR assay. For the multiplex PCR, a mixture combining 60 forward primers for TCR Vbeta segments and 13 reverse primers for TCR Jbeta segments was used. The CDR3 region of rearranged TCR beta genes was amplified from genomic DNA with a multiplex PCR assay. Amplified TCR beta libraries were sequenced as 87-base-pair reads on the Illumina HiSeq System. The paper's processing steps were these. In a later analysis, 77 million or so unique TCR beta chains were counted across the 500 to 700 repertoires, and approximately 11 million of these chains were shared by at least two donors. Raw reads were error-corrected and collapsed into unique sequences with a nearest-neighbor algorithm that merged closely related sequences to remove PCR and sequencing errors. Alignment of CDR3 sequences to IMGT reference sequences was used to assign V, D and J gene segments. Each retained sequence needed at least a six-nucleotide match to both a V gene segment and a J gene segment. A rearrangement was called productive if the CDR3 had no stop codons and remained in frame with V and J, and every other rearrangement was called non-productive. Following IMGT convention, CDR3 was defined as the stretch from the second conserved V-encoded cysteine to the conserved J-encoded phenylalanine. Sequences without an unambiguous match to a single V gene segment were excluded from the earlier analysis of about 640 of the donors. In an earlier analysis of 587 of the donors, a V segment was called functional when productive rearrangements were above 56.7%, and segregating when the standard deviation between donors exceeded 5%. A statistical classification framework was built for diagnosing cytomegalovirus status from the catalog of TCR beta chain sequences. In a later analysis, V and J genes were assigned by comparing TCR nucleotide sequences against IMGT/GENE-DB human TR gene sequences. In a later analysis, CDR3 sequences and most-parsimonious VDJ recombination scenarios were assigned using the TCRdist pipeline. In a later analysis, each TCR beta chain was defined by its CDR3 amino acid sequence together with its V-gene family, and reads without a unique V-gene family were excluded. In a later analysis, 500 to 650 highly shared, low-generation-probability nucleotide sequences were removed to address suspected cross-contamination and a sequencing artifact. A later analysis calculated a clonal expansion index for each public chain from normalized within-repertoire ranks of inferred template counts. A later analysis computed generation probabilities with a VDJ recombination model fitted to out-of-frame rearrangements, and checked the results against IGoR. In a later analysis, TCR-TCR, TCR-HLA and TCR-CMV co-occurrence was scored with hypergeometric tests, and a repertoire-size bias correction was applied to TCR pairs. A later analysis estimated false discovery rates by permuting HLA or CMV assignments 20 times. In a later analysis, co-occurring TCRs were grouped with DBSCAN, and TCRdist sequence similarity was added when clustering was performed within HLA-allele-positive subsets. Co-occurrence clustering excluded repertoires with fewer than 30,000 or more than 120,000 public chains, plus five with anomalous nucleotide sharing. Sourced from immuneACCESS, this table was stored by TCRdb with only in-frame sequences that have V and J called. A share of the clones is absent; for the studies checked, an unresolved V gene accounts for under half, and the remainder has no known explanation. V and J calls plus clone size are reproduced from that table; the DNA served to infer D and trimming. This sample is represented by 280,000 or so clones; 70% to 90% of them were singletons. Approximately 2% of the sample comes from the top ten.

Concerning this clone itself: Its antigen target is currently unknown. Base-call qualities are not available, and no considerably larger clone is one nucleotide away.

Sequences LNHNV (CDR1) and YYDKDF (CDR2) are obtained from the germline V gene (reference sequence). V and J lose 0 bases and 8 bases, and a span of 7 bases separates them. The CDR3 numbers 13 residues from cysteine through phenylalanine. Just CDR3 DNA is preserved here, 39 bases in frame from base 1. The cohort consisted of hundreds of healthy bone marrow donors. All cohort members were sampled while nominally healthy, although unrecorded immune exposures were likely present. The donor was CMV seronegative and belonged to the group of roughly 330 seronegative cohort members. Every donor gave a peripheral blood sample, and the peripheral blood mononuclear cells from that sample were used for TCR beta sequencing. Genomic DNA was extracted from the blood cell samples with the Qiagen DNeasy Blood Extraction Kit.

The receptor's source is a woman younger than 30 in good health and CMV-seronegative. The chain is assembled from TRBV15 and TRBJ2-2; possibly the D gene is TRBD2, per 5 matching bases. The specimen sequenced was PBMCs. The CDR3 sequence is CATSRDSGGELFF. The sequenced DNA is TGTGCCACCAGCAGAGATTCGGGGGGGGAGCTGTTTTTT. Here the CDR3 is joined to the reference TRBV15 and TRBJ2-2 genes, and the full variable domain is: DAMVIQNPRYQVTQFGKPVTLSCSQTLNHNVMYWYQQKSSQAPKLLFHYYDKDFNNEADTPDNFQSRRPNTSFCFLDIRSPGLGDTAMYLCATSRDSGGELFFGEGSRLTVL.